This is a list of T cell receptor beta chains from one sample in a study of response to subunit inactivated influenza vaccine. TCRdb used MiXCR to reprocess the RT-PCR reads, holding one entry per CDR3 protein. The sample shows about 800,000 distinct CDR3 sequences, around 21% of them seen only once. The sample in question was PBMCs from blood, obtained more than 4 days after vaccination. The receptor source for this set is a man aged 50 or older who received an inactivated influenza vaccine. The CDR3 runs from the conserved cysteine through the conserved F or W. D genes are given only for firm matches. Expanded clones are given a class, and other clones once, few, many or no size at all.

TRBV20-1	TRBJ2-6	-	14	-	TGCAGTGCTGATGGGGCAGCCGGGGCCAACGTCCTGACTTTC	CSADGAAGANVLTF
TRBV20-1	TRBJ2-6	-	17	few	TGCAGTGCTAGAGATTATATCGGCCACTCTGGGGCCAACGTCCTGACTTTC	CSARDYIGHSGANVLTF
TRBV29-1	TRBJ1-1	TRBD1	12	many	TGCATCGGGAGGGGGCGCGACACTGAAGCTTTCTTT	CIGRGRDTEAFF
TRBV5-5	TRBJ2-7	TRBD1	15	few	TGTGCCAGCAGCCAATCCGGGACAGGGACATCGTCTCAGTACTTC	CASSQSGTGTSSQYF
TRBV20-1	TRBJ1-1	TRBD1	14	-	TGCGGTGCCCCCCGGACAGGGGGGGACACTGAAGCTTTCTTT	CGAPRTGGDTEAFF
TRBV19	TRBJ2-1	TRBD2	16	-	TGTGCCAGTAGTAGTGGAGCGGGGAGCTCCTACAATGAGCAGTTCTTC	CASSSGAGSSYNEQFF
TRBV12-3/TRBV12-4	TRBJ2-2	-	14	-	TGTGCCAGCAGCTCGTTTTCGGACACCGGGGAGCTGTTTTTT	CASSSFSDTGELFF
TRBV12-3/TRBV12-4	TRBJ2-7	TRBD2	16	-	TGTGCCAGCAGTTTAGCGCAGCGGGGGAGCTCCTACGAGCAGTACTTC	CASSLAQRGSSYEQYF
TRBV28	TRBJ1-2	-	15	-	TGTGCCAGCAACCCCGGGACCCAAAATACCTATGGCTACACCTTC	CASNPGTQNTYGYTF
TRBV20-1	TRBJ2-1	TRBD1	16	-	TGCAGTGCTACGTACGCAGGGGGCCCCTACCACAATGAGCAGTTCTTC	CSATYAGGPYHNEQFF
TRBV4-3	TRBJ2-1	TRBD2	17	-	TGCGCCAGCAGCCAAGACGGAGGTAGCGGGGGTATCAATGAGCAGTTCTTC	CASSQDGGSGGINEQFF
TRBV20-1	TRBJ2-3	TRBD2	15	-	TGCAGAGCCCTTTCGACGGGAGGGCCCACAGATACGCAGTATTTT	CRALSTGGPTDTQYF
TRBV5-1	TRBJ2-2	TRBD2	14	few	TGCGCCAGCGGGCGGGAGAGGTACACCGGGGAGCTGTTTTTT	CASGRERYTGELFF
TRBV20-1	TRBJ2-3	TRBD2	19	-	TGCAGTGCTAGATCTCCCCCCCGGGGGGGCCACACTAGCACAGATACGCAGTATTTT	CSARSPPRGGHTSTDTQYF
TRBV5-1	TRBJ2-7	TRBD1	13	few	TGTGCCAGCAGCGTACAGGGGGCTTACGAGCAGTACTTC	CASSVQGAYEQYF
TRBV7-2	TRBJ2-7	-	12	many	TGTGCCAGCGGCCCAACCAGCTACGAGCAGTACTTC	CASGPTSYEQYF
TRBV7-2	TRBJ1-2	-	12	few	TGTGCCAGCAGCTTGGGGGTCGATGGCTACACCTTC	CASSLGVDGYTF
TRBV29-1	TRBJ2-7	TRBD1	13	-	TGCAGCGGCCGGGACAGGGTGGGAGACGAGCAGTACTTC	CSGRDRVGDEQYF
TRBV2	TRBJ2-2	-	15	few	TGTGCCAGCAGTGATCTAGCTACGAACACCGGGGAGCTGTTTTTT	CASSDLATNTGELFF
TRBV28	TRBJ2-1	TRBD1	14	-	TGTGCCAGCAAGAACAGGGGGGAATGGGGTGAGCAGTTCTTC	CASKNRGEWGEQFF
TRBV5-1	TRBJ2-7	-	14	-	TGCGCCAGCAGCTTGGAAAGCCACTCCTACGAGCAGTACTTC	CASSLESHSYEQYF
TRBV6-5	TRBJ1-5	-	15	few	TGTGCCAGCAGTTACTCGAGTTACAGCAATCAGCCCCAGCATTTT	CASSYSSYSNQPQHF
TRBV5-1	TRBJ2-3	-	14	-	TGCGCCAGCAGCTTGGACGGGTTACCAGATACGCAGTATTTT	CASSLDGLPDTQYF
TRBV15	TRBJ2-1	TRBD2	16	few	TGTGCCACCAGCGGACTACTAGCGGGAGTCCACAATGAGCAGTTCTTC	CATSGLLAGVHNEQFF
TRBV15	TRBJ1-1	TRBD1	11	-	TGTGCCACCGAAAGACAGGGAGCGGCTTTCTTT	CATERQGAAFF
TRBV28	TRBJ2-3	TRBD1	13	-	TGTGCCAGCAGCCAGACAGGGGGGAATACGCAGTATTTT	CASSQTGGNTQYF
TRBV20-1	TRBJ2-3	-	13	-	TGCAGTGCTAGAGGTACTTCTCTGGATACGCAGTATTTT	CSARGTSLDTQYF
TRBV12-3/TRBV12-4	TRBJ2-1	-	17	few	TGTGCCAGCAGCCCCCCAATGGACCGACCAAGGGGCAATGAGCAGTTCTTC	CASSPPMDRPRGNEQFF
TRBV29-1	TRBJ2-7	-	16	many	TGCAGCGTTGTAATTGGCAGGGGATCAAACCTCTACGAGCAGTACTTC	CSVVIGRGSNLYEQYF
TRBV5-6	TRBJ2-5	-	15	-	TGTGCCAGCAGCTTGGGACTACGAACCCAAGAGACCCAGTACTTC	CASSLGLRTQETQYF
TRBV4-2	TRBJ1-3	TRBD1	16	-	TGTGCCAGCAGCTACCCGGGACAGGTCTCTGGAAACACCATATATTTT	CASSYPGQVSGNTIYF
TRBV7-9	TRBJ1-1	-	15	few	TGTGCCAGCAGCTTAGCACAGGGTCTGAACACTGAAGCTTTCTTT	CASSLAQGLNTEAFF
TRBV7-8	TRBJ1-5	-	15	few	TGTGCCAGCAGCAGGAGTAGGGCTGGCAATCAGCCCCAGCATTTT	CASSRSRAGNQPQHF
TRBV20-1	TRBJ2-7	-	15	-	TGCAGTGCTCGTTCGATGAGAGGCTACTCCTACGAGCAGTACTTC	CSARSMRGYSYEQYF
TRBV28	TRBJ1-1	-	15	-	TGTGCCAGCAGTCCCTTGACCGTACGAACCCCTGGAGCTTTCTTT	CASSPLTVRTPGAFF
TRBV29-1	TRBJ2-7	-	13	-	TGCAGAGTAAAACCGGGCCTCGGATCCGAGCAGTACTTC	CRVKPGLGSEQYF
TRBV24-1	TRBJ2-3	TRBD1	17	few	TGTGCCACCAGTGAGGTGGACAGGGGACTATACACAGATACGCAGTATTTT	CATSEVDRGLYTDTQYF
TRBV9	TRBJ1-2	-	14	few	TGTGCCAGCAGCCCGGACATAGATCTCTATGGCTACACCTTC	CASSPDIDLYGYTF
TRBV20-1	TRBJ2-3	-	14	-	TGCAGTGCTACAAGGGACCGACTGGGAGATACGCAGTATTTT	CSATRDRLGDTQYF
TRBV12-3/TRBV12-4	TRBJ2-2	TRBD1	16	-	TGTGCCAGCAGGCGGGACAGGGATCGTTACACCGGGGAGCTGTTTTTT	CASRRDRDRYTGELFF
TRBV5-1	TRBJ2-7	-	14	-	TGCGCCAGCAGCTTCGACAGGAAATCCTACGAGCAGTACTTC	CASSFDRKSYEQYF
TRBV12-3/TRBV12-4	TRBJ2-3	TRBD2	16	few	TGTGCCAGCAGTTTAAGACTAGCGGGAGCCATAGATACGCAGTATTTT	CASSLRLAGAIDTQYF
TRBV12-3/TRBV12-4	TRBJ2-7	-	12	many	TGTGCCAGCAGCTCTTTCTCCTACGAGCAGTACTTC	CASSSFSYEQYF
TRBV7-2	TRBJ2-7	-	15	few	TGTGCCAGCAGCGTAGGACACCCCTCCTCCTACGAGCAGTACTTC	CASSVGHPSSYEQYF
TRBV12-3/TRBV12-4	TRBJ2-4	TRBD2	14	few	TGTGCCAGCGGCCCGGGACTACCGTTAAACATTCAGTACTTC	CASGPGLPLNIQYF
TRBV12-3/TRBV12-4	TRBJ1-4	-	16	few	TGTGCCAGCAGGACCAGGGAAGGGCGGGCTAATGAAAAACTGTTTTTT	CASRTREGRANEKLFF
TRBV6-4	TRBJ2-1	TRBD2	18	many	TGTGCCAGCAGCCCTGGACTAGCGGGCCATACCGGACTTAATGAGCAGTTCTTC	CASSPGLAGHTGLNEQFF
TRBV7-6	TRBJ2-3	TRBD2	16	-	TGTGCCAGCAGCTTGGCGGGGGGGCCGCCGGCAGATACGCAGTATTTT	CASSLAGGPPADTQYF
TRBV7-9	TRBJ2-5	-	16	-	TGTGCCAGCAGCTTCGCCCGAGGGACCTTCAAAGAGACCCAGTACTTC	CASSFARGTFKETQYF
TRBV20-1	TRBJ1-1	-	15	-	TGCAGTGCTAGAGATGGTGGGGGTTTACACACTGAAGCTTTCTTT	CSARDGGGLHTEAFF
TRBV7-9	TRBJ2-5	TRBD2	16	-	TGTGCCAGCAGCCCCGTGGCTAGCGGGGACCAAGAGACCCAGTACTTC	CASSPVASGDQETQYF